This T cell receptor (beta chain) was profiled in a study of beta chain features in type 1 diabetes. Broader study findings: With patients and controls alike, PCR might favor shorter templates to an equal degree. Researchers report that Type 1 diabetes patients had moderately but significantly shorter TCRB CDR3s across all four CD4+ subsets.

This clone has a count of ten or more. Its specificity is unknown. Of the isolated RNA, all was reverse transcribed, and so the sequenced material was expressed TCRB transcripts. Naive, central memory and regulatory T cell samples averaged around 3.9 million immunoSEQ reads each. Repertoires were generated with immunoSEQ multiplex PCR, while TCRdb's copy carries only in-frame clones and drops some. The sample consists of 200,000 to 250,000 clones, 25% to 35% of them appearing once. The CDR3 consists of 15 residues. Germline values: CDR1 MGHRA, CDR2 YSYEKL. V lost 3 bases, J lost 7 bases, and 11 bases stayed unmatched.

The sequence derives from a man younger than 40 in good health. The sample taken for sequencing was central memory CD4+ T cells from blood. This chain joins TRBV4-1 and TRBJ1-2, with TRBD1 identical over 7 bases. The CDR3 region is CASSQEQGIPAGYTF. In DNA form, the CDR3 reads TGCGCCAGCAGCCAGGAACAGGGGATCCCGGCTGGCTACACCTTC.